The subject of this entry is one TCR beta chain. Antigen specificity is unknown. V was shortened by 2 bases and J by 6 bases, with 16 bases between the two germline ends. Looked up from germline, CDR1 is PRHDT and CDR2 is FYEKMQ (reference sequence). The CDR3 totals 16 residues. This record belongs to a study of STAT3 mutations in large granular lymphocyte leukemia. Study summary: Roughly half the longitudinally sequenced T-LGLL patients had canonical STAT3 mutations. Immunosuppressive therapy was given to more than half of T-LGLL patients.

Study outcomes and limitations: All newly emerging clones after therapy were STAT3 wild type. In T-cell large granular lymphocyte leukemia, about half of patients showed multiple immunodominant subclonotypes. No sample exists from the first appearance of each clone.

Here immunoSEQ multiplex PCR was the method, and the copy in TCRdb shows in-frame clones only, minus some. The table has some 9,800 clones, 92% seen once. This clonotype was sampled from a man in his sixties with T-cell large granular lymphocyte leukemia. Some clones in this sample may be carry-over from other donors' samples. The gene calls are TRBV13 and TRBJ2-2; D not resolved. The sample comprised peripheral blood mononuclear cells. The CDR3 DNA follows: TGTGCCAGCAGCTTACGAAGTTTTCTTGTGGCCGGGGAGCTGTTTTTT. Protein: CASSLRSFLVAGELFF.